This T cell receptor (beta chain) was recorded in a study of cytotoxic CD8 clonotypes in ibrutinib-treated CLL. Sequencing was performed with immunoSEQ multiplex PCR; in TCRdb, only in-frame clones are kept and a portion is missing. The sample lists around 330,000 clones, about 64% seen once, with around 6.5% in the top ten. Trimming left V 1 base short and J 0 bases short, with 2 bases between. The CDR3 is made up of 13 amino acids. Per the germline V gene, CDR1 is SGHVS and CDR2 is FQNEAQ. This clone was seen only a few times. The rearrangement joins TRBV7-8 to TRBJ2-3; no clear D gene. The source material was PBMCs, sampled after 36 months of ibrutinib treatment. The source of this sequence is a human donor with chronic lymphocytic leukemia. CDR3 nucleotide sequence: TGTGCCAGCAGCTTAGGTAGCACAGATACGCAGTATTTT. Residues: CASSLGSTDTQYF.